What follows describes a single T cell receptor beta chain. Its specificity is not known. The sample has other DNA sequences that encode this CDR3 too. Germline V gene lookup returns CDR1 LGHDT and CDR2 YNNKEL (reference sequence). The CDR3 covers 14 residues. V was trimmed by 1 base and J by 2 bases, leaving 8 bases between them. Data came from immunoSEQ multiplex PCR; TCRdb stores just in-frame clones and leaves some out. The sample carries around 300,000 clones, under 90% recorded once. This record belongs to a study of Ad26.COV2.S vaccination and SARS-CoV-2 variants. Study information: Donor joined the COV1001 Ad26.COV2.S trial arm. Findings of the study overall: A substantial breadth of spike-specific CD8+ and CD4+ T cell responses after vaccination has been reported. Ad26.COV2.S recipients had broader spike-specific TCRs (P = 0.0014).

Treatment defined: approximately 18 received Ad26.COV2.S at low or high dose, single or two shots; 5 received placebo; per-sample allocation not given. Day 63 after the first vaccine or placebo injection was the time point for sampling. Sequences were derived from peripheral blood, sampled in a trial of Ad26.COV2.S vaccine versus placebo. This chain links TRBV3-1 (or the pseudogene TRBV3-2) with TRBJ1-1; D may be TRBD1 (5 bases). The TCR sequence derives from a person between 18 and 65 years old who received the Ad26.COV2.S COVID-19 vaccine or a placebo. CDR3 sequence (DNA): TGTGCCAGCAGCCAAGTGGGACCTAACACTGAAGCTTTCTTT. This encodes CASSQVGPNTEAFF.